These T cell receptor beta chains were read from a single sample in a study of blood T cell repertoires in COVID-19. Profiled with immunoSEQ multiplex PCR; TCRdb holds only in-frame clones, not every one. The sample gives some 200,000 clones, more than 75% of which show up once; 7% to 7.5% is in the top ten. Sample: PBMCs or T cells enriched from blood (not recorded which). These receptors were obtained from a man aged 30 to 39 in a cohort exposed to, infected with or recovered from COVID-19 (not recorded which). Both conserved end residues are part of each CDR3. The D gene is left open where the match is weak. The size field is filled for only some rows; it gives once, few, many or a size class.

>few|TRBV28|.|TRBJ2-7
TGTGCCAGCAGGACCCTCAGGGGCCTCTACGAGCAGTACTTC
CASRTLRGLYEQYF
>.|TRBV5-1|.|TRBJ2-1
TGCGCCAGCAGCTTTTTCTCGGAGCCTACCTACAATGAGCAGTTCTTC
CASSFFSEPTYNEQFF
>few|TRBV9|.|TRBJ2-1
TGTGCCAGCAGCGTAGCGGGAGTTTCCTACAATGAGCAGTTCTTC
CASSVAGVSYNEQFF
>.|TRBV19|.|TRBJ2-2
TGTGCCAGTAATGCTAGAGCTGTGAACACCGGGGAGCTGTTTTTT
CASNARAVNTGELFF
>.|TRBV6-5|TRBD2|TRBJ2-7
TGTGCCAGCAGTTATGGTCGGGGAGGGCCCCACGAGCAGTACTTC
CASSYGRGGPHEQYF
>.|TRBV18|.|TRBJ1-2
TGTGCCAGCTCACCACCGGGCCCCACAGGTCTCTATGGCTACACCTTC
CASSPPGPTGLYGYTF
>.|TRBV28|.|TRBJ1-5
TGTGCCAGCAGCGCTCGACTCACAGGCCCTCAGCCCCAGCATTTT
CASSARLTGPQPQHF
>once|TRBV28|TRBD1|TRBJ2-7
TGTGCCAGCAACATAGGTACAGGGGCCTACGAGCAGTACTTC
CASNIGTGAYEQYF
>.|TRBV5-6|.|TRBJ1-1
TGTGCCAGCAGCTTGTTCTTGGGGCGCCGGGTGGAAAGCACTGAAGCTTTCTTT
CASSLFLGRRVESTEAFF
>.|TRBV11-2|.|TRBJ1-2
TGTGCCAGCAGGCCTTTGTCCGGTGGCAGGCCGAAAGCTAACTATGGCTACACCTTC
CASRPLSGGRPKANYGYTF
>.|TRBV10-3|.|TRBJ1-2
TGTGCCATCAGTGATACTAAAGGGGGAGTGCTTAGGGGCTACACCTTC
CAISDTKGGVLRGYTF
>few|TRBV19|TRBD1|TRBJ2-7
TGTGCCAGTAGTATTACAGGGGGACCCTACGAGCAGTACTTC
CASSITGGPYEQYF
>.|TRBV23-1|.|TRBJ1-3
TGCGCCAGCAGTCGGACAGCCTGCTCTGGAAACACCATATATTTT
CASSRTACSGNTIYF
>.|TRBV7-8|TRBD2|TRBJ2-1
TGTGCCAGCAGCTTAGTGAGCGGGACGAGCTCCTACAATGAGCAGTTCTTC
CASSLVSGTSSYNEQFF
>once|TRBV9|TRBD2|TRBJ2-7
TGTGCCAGCAGCCCGCGCCCTAGCGGGAGAATCGAGCAGTACTTC
CASSPRPSGRIEQYF
>.|TRBV27|TRBD1|TRBJ2-7
TGTGCCAGCAGTACCCTGGGACAGGGGTACGAGCAGTACTTC
CASSTLGQGYEQYF
>.|TRBV18|.|TRBJ1-5
TGTGCCAGCTCACCACCTGGACTTGGAGGGAGCAGCAATCAGCCCCAGCATTTT
CASSPPGLGGSSNQPQHF
>.|TRBV28|.|TRBJ1-2
TGTGCCAGCAGTTTAATGCAGGACTATGGCTACACCTTC
CASSLMQDYGYTF
>.|TRBV19|TRBD2|TRBJ2-7
TGTGCCAGTAGTTCCCGACTAGCGGGAGTCTACGAGCAGTACTTC
CASSSRLAGVYEQYF
>.|TRBV7-8|TRBD1|TRBJ1-4
TGTGCCAGCAGCAGACAGGGGGCTAGGGAAAAACTGTTTTTT
CASSRQGAREKLFF
>.|TRBV2|TRBD2|TRBJ2-7
TGTGCCAGCAAAACTAGCGGAGCTATCTACGAGCAGTACTTC
CASKTSGAIYEQYF
>.|TRBV28|TRBD1|TRBJ2-1
TGTGCCAGCAGGCGGGACAGGGTGGTTTATGAGCAGTTCTTC
CASRRDRVVYEQFF
>.|TRBV19|.|TRBJ1-1
TGTGCCAGTAGTATGAGGGTCGACTGGGAGGGCACTGAAGCTTTCTTT
CASSMRVDWEGTEAFF
>.|TRBV21-1|.|TRBJ2-1
TGTGCCAGCTACCGGGACAGGGTGTACAATGAGCAGTTCTTC
CASYRDRVYNEQFF
>.|TRBV3-1/TRBV3-2|.|TRBJ1-3
TGTGCCAGCAGGCTTGGACTTTTCTCTGGAAACACCATATATTTT
CASRLGLFSGNTIYF
>few|TRBV9|TRBD2|TRBJ2-1
TGTGCCAGCAGCGTAGTAGGTAGGGCGGGAGGGTTCGATGAGCAGTTCTTC
CASSVVGRAGGFDEQFF
>.|TRBV2|TRBD2|TRBJ2-1
TGTGCCAGCAGAGGTAATGGGGGGGTCTACGGCTACAATGAGCAGTTCTTC
CASRGNGGVYGYNEQFF
>once|TRBV27|TRBD2|TRBJ2-3
TGTGCCAGCGGACGGGAGGGCCACTGGGAAGATACGCAGTATTTT
CASGREGHWEDTQYF
>.|TRBV7-8|TRBD1|TRBJ2-3
TGTGCCAGCAGCTTAGATGGACAGGGGGAAGATACGCAGTATTTT
CASSLDGQGEDTQYF
>few|TRBV14|.|TRBJ1-1
TGTGCCAGCAGCCGAGAACAGAACATGAACACTGAAGCTTTCTTT
CASSREQNMNTEAFF
>few|TRBV6-1|.|TRBJ1-1
TGTGCCAGCAGTGAAGCAATATGGCGGGAAAACGCTGAAGCTTTCTTT
CASSEAIWRENAEAFF
>.|TRBV2|TRBD1|TRBJ1-5
TGTGCCAGCTCAGACAGGGGGCTGAGTCAGCCCCAGCATTTT
CASSDRGLSQPQHF
>.|TRBV6-1|.|TRBJ2-1
TGTGCCAGCAGTGAAGGGCAAAAGTACAATGAGCAGTTCTTC
CASSEGQKYNEQFF
>.|TRBV12-5|.|TRBJ2-7
TGTGCTAGTGGGTTCCCCGAGGATGCCCGCGAGCAGTACTTC
CASGFPEDAREQYF
>.|TRBV5-1|TRBD1|TRBJ1-4
TGCGCCAGCAGCTTGGTTCCGGGACAGGGCCCTAATGAAAAACTGTTTTTT
CASSLVPGQGPNEKLFF
>.|TRBV18|.|TRBJ2-1
TGTGCCAGCTCACTCACAAGTAATACATACCGGACATACAATGAGCAGTTCTTC
CASSLTSNTYRTYNEQFF
>.|TRBV7-2|TRBD2|TRBJ2-3
TGTGCCAGCAGCCATGGACTAGCGGGAGAGGTCACAGATACGCAGTATTTT
CASSHGLAGEVTDTQYF
>.|TRBV6-1|.|TRBJ2-4
TGTGCCAGCAGTGAACCGAACATTCAGTACTTC
CASSEPNIQYF
>.|TRBV27|.|TRBJ2-1
TGTGCCAGCAGTTTTACAGGTAATGAGCAGTTCTTC
CASSFTGNEQFF
>.|TRBV28|TRBD1|TRBJ1-4
TGTGCCAGCAGCACCGGGGGCACACTAGGACAGGGAGAAAAACTGTTTTTT
CASSTGGTLGQGEKLFF
>.|TRBV6-1|TRBD1|TRBJ1-5
TGTGCCAGCAGTGAAGGGAAACAGGGGGCCCTCAATCAGCCCCAGCATTTT
CASSEGKQGALNQPQHF
>.|TRBV7-3|TRBD1|TRBJ1-1
TGTGCCAGCAGGGTTACAGGGGCGAACACTGAAGCTTTCTTT
CASRVTGANTEAFF
>.|TRBV13|TRBD1|TRBJ2-7
TGTGCCAGCAGTCCGGACAGGGAGTACGAGCAGTACTTC
CASSPDREYEQYF
>.|TRBV20-1|.|TRBJ1-1
TGCAGTGCTAGTCCCGGGAAGGTCAACACTGAAGCTTTCTTT
CSASPGKVNTEAFF
>once|TRBV6-1|TRBD1|TRBJ2-6
TGTGCCAGCAGTGCCGGGACAGGGTCCTCTGGGGCCAACGTCCTGACTTTC
CASSAGTGSSGANVLTF
>.|TRBV29-1|.|TRBJ1-4
TGCAGCGTTAGGTCAGGCGCTTTCGAAAAACTGTTTTTT
CSVRSGAFEKLFF
>.|TRBV19|.|TRBJ1-5
TGTGCCAGTAGTATAGCCCAGAAAAATAGCAATCAGCCCCAGCATTTT
CASSIAQKNSNQPQHF
>.|TRBV2|TRBD1|TRBJ1-3
TGTGCCAGCAGTGAGAGGGGGCTTGGAAACACCATATATTTT
CASSERGLGNTIYF
>.|TRBV19|TRBD1|TRBJ2-2
TGTGCCAGTAGTAATAGGGGGCGTGCGAACACCGGGGAGCTGTTTTTT
CASSNRGRANTGELFF
>.|TRBV12-3/TRBV12-4|.|TRBJ2-1
TGTGCCAGCGGGGCGTACAATGAGCAGTTCTTC
CASGAYNEQFF
>.|TRBV11-1|TRBD2|TRBJ2-3
TGTGCCAGCAGCTTAAAGGTAGCGGGAAACACAGATACGCAGTATTTT
CASSLKVAGNTDTQYF
>.|TRBV7-2|TRBD2|TRBJ2-1
TGTGCCAGCAGCTTAGAAGGCCTAGCGGGAGTGGGAAATGAGCAGTTCTTC
CASSLEGLAGVGNEQFF
>.|TRBV14|.|TRBJ2-7
TGTGCCAGCAGCCAAGAGACCGGGTCTCCTACCTTCCCCTACGAGCAGTACTTC
CASSQETGSPTFPYEQYF
>few|TRBV14|TRBD1|TRBJ1-5
TGTGCCAGCAGCCAGAGGGGGCGTATAGCTCAGCCCCAGCATTTT
CASSQRGRIAQPQHF